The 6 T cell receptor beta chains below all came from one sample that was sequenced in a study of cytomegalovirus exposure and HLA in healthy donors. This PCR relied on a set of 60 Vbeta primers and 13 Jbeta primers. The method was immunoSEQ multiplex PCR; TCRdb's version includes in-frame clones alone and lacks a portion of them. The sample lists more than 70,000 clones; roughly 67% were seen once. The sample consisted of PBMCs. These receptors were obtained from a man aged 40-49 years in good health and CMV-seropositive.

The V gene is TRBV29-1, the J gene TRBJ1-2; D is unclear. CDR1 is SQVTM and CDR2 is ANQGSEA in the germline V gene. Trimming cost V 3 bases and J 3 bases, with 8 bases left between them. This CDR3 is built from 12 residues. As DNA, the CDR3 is TGCAGCGTTGAGGCCCTTGACTATGGCTACACCTTC. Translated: CSVEALDYGYTF.

The CDR3 sequence is CASTATGSSYEQYF. The CDR3 DNA is TGTGCCAGCACCGCGACAGGGAGCTCCTACGAGCAGTACTTC. V is TRBV2 and J is TRBJ2-7, with TRBD1 matching 7 bases. V shed 7 bases and J 0 bases; nucleotides not matched to a gene: 6. The CDR3 spans 14 residues. Looked up from germline, CDR1 is SNHLY and CDR2 is FYNNEI.

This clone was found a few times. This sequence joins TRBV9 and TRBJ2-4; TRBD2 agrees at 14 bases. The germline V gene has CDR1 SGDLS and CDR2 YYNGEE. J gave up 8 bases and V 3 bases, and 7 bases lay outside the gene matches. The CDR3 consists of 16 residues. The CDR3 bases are TGTGCCAGCAGCGGAGGGACTAGCGGGAGTGGGGACATTCAGTACTTC. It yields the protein CASSGGTSGSGDIQYF.

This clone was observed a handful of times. The CDR3 is CATSSPGEVYTGELFF. For the CDR3, the DNA is TGTGCCACCAGCTCCCCGGGGGAGGTCTACACCGGGGAGCTGTTTTTT. J is TRBJ2-2 and V is TRBV15; a possible D gene is TRBD2 (6 bases). CDR3 length: 16 amino acids. V was trimmed by 5 bases and J by 3 bases, leaving 16 bases between them. Germline CDR1 reads LNHNV; CDR2 reads YYDKDF (reference sequence).

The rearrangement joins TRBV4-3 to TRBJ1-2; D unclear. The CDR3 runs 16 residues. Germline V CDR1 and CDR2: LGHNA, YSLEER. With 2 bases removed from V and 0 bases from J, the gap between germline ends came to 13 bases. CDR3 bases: TGCGCCAGCAGCCAACTTGACACCAAATCTAACTATGGCTACACCTTC. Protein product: CASSQLDTKSNYGYTF.

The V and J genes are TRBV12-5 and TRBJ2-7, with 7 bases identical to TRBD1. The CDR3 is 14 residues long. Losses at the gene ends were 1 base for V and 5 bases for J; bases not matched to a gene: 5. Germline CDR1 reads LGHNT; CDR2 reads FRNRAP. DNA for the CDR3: TGTGCTAGTGGTTTGGGGACAGGACCCCACGAGCAGTACTTC. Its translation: CASGLGTGPHEQYF.